The source of this T cell receptor (beta chain) is a study of cytomegalovirus exposure and HLA in healthy donors. Turning to the study itself: Earlier sequencing of 150 million to 200 million T cells yielded approximately 100 million unique TCR beta sequences. Study outcomes and limitations: An analysis was carried out at a later point. It showed that HLA-associated TCR beta chains were more clonally expanded than equally common non-associated chains. A likely sequencing artifact accounted for one observed cluster of highly shared sequence variants. When a later analysis was performed, an Asian-associated ancestry cluster reportedly had fewer N-insertions than the 666-donor mean.

V was clipped by 0 bases and J by 4 bases, with 9 bases between them. Germline V CDR1 and CDR2: SGHDT, YYEEEE. CDR3 length: 14 amino acids. As regards this clone: Its antigen is not known.

PCR was performed using 60 Vbeta and 13 Jbeta primers. TCRdb's table, derived via immunoSEQ multiplex PCR, lists solely in-frame clones and lacks some. The profile shows 150,000 to 200,000 clones, approximately 72% of them singletons. The V and J genes are TRBV5-6 and TRBJ2-3; TRBD2 might be the D (5 bases). What was sequenced was PBMCs. The TCR was taken from a female donor in good health and CMV-seronegative. The CDR3 DNA follows: TGTGCCAGCAGCTTGGCTCGGGGTTCAGATACGCAGTATTTT. Translated: CASSLARGSDTQYF.